This T cell receptor beta chain was sequenced during a study of cytomegalovirus exposure and HLA in healthy donors. Germline V gene sequence: CDR1 LNHDA, CDR2 SQIVND (reference sequence). The V segment lost 3 bases and the J segment 4 bases; nucleotides outside the gene matches: 9. This CDR3 has 16 amino acids. Amplification used 60 Vbeta primers and 13 Jbeta primers. The repertoire was sequenced with immunoSEQ multiplex PCR; TCRdb's copy has only in-frame clones and lacks some. Here the sample spans 170,000 or so clones, 82% being singletons. As for this clone: Antigen: not known.

Regarding the study as a whole: Later analysis showed TCR association rates varying by HLA locus, highest for DRB1 and lowest for HLA-C. Analyses of presence and absence presupposed an approximately uniform sequencing depth across donors. A later analysis found that most CMV-associated TCR beta chains appeared HLA-restricted. Several of the most significant clusters appeared, in a later analysis, to be linked to common viral pathogens.

Sequenced: PBMCs. V is TRBV19 and J is TRBJ1-5; 7 nucleotides line up with TRBD1. This sequence originates from a woman aged 50 to 60 in good health and CMV-seronegative. The chain's CDR3 is CASSIPRQGANQPQHF. In DNA, the CDR3 is TGTGCCAGTAGTATCCCCCGACAGGGTGCAAATCAGCCCCAGCATTTT.